Listed below are T cell receptor beta chains from one sample, sequenced in a study of cytomegalovirus exposure and HLA in healthy donors. Libraries were prepared by immunoSEQ multiplex PCR; TCRdb keeps only in-frame clonotypes and omits some of them. The sample shows tens of thousands of clones, around 78% of them seen only once. The sequenced sample was PBMCs. The receptors stem from a man aged 40-49 years in good health and CMV-seronegative. Both conserved end residues are part of each CDR3.

J gene | V gene | CDR3 protein
TRBJ1-2 | TRBV28 | CASSIGGYGYTF
TRBJ2-1 | TRBV5-4 | CASSLNGGDEQFF
TRBJ1-2 | TRBV4-1 | CASSLPGDDRDGYTF
TRBJ1-1 | TRBV28 | CASSSTVRDTKAFF
TRBJ1-5 | TRBV9 | CASSPDDRLNQPQHF
TRBJ1-5 | TRBV6-1 | CASSEAGHSNQPQHF
TRBJ2-6 | TRBV5-6 | CASRGGLAPLNSGANGLTF
TRBJ2-1 | TRBV7-3 | CASSLTGEPYNEQFF
TRBJ2-1 | TRBV27 | CASSLIIPGGNEQFF
TRBJ2-3 | TRBV4-2 | CASSQDPAGSRTDTQYF
TRBJ2-7 | TRBV14 | CASTPFATPYEQYF
TRBJ2-5 | TRBV5-1 | CASSLAGGKETQYF
TRBJ2-3 | TRBV7-9 | CASSDRLSTDTQYF
TRBJ2-2 | TRBV6-1 | CASSEKYISPGVSGELFF
TRBJ2-7 | TRBV4-1 | CASSQGSGYEQYF
TRBJ2-4 | TRBV4-2 | CASSQEGTAASGKNIQYF
TRBJ1-5 | TRBV19 | CASSPTGDQPQHF
TRBJ2-5 | TRBV28 | CASSLSGREQYF
TRBJ2-1 | TRBV6-1 | CASSEGQAFYNEQFF
TRBJ2-7 | TRBV6-5 | CASKTAGGPYEQYF
TRBJ1-2 | TRBV7-9 | CASSLPTTTAGGYTF
TRBJ2-5 | TRBV6-5 | CASRTGETQYF
TRBJ1-1 | TRBV6-5 | CASSETGGGGAFF